This T cell receptor beta chain was retrieved from a study of T cell repertoires in cytomegalovirus infection. Whole-study context: A matching HLA type, together with CMV infection, was signaled by public TCR beta signatures. Findings and limits, study-wide: Ex vivo responses were dominated by HLA-C-restricted CMV-specific TCR beta clonotypes.

This clonotype was seen repeatedly, ten times or more. Antigen: not known. CDR3 length equals 14 residues. Trimming pared 1 base from V and 7 bases from J, leaving 11 bases between. The germline V gene has CDR1 LNHDA and CDR2 SQIVND (reference sequence). TCRdb redid the calling of the reads with MiXCR, one entry per CDR3 protein. This table has about 260,000 distinct CDR3 sequences, approximately 9% appearing once. The chain combines TRBV19 with TRBJ1-5; D unresolved. The receptor comes from a human donor in good health (CMV status not recorded). Some clones in this sample may be carry-over from other donors' samples. The sample consisted of PBMCs. CDR3 in DNA: TGTGCCAGTAGTATAGTACCCTCGGGGCAGCCCCAGCATTTT. It codes for CASSIVPSGQPQHF.